The clone carrying this T cell receptor beta chain is labeled as medium-sized. Antigen: not known. The sample comes from a study of T cell clones after liver transplantation. Proliferating CFSE-low MLR cells were sequenced to define alloreactive TCRbeta sequences. The protocol was immunoSEQ multiplex PCR, while the TCRdb copy is restricted to in-frame clones and leaves out a portion. Of roughly 1,200 clones listed, just under 30% are singletons. This sequence was found in a human patient who received a liver transplant. Some T cells may possibly be graft donor cells. The sequenced sample consisted of CD8+ T cells from PBMCs cultured with third-party cells.

CDR3 in amino acids: CASSPPGQGQETQYF. The CDR3 DNA follows: TGTGCCAGCTCACCACCGGGACAGGGCCAAGAGACCCAGTACTTC. The V gene is TRBV18, the J gene TRBJ2-5; 9 nucleotides match TRBD1. Germline CDR1 KGHSH, CDR2 LQKENI. V gave up 0 bases and J gave up 1 base; unmatched junction bases: 0. CDR3 size: 15 residues. The full variable domain, with the rest looked up from reference TRBV18 and TRBJ2-5, is NAGVMQNPRHLVRRRGQEARLRCSPMKGHSHVYWYRQLPEEGLKFMVYLQKENIIDESGMPKERFSAEFPKEGPSILRIQQVVRGDSAAYFCASSPPGQGQETQYFGPGTRLLVL.